What follows is one T cell receptor beta chain and its context. The entry originates in a study of cytomegalovirus exposure and HLA in healthy donors. A multiplex PCR was run with 60 Vbeta primers and 13 Jbeta primers. The data were produced by immunoSEQ multiplex PCR, yet TCRdb's version contains in-frame clones alone and is incomplete. The sample includes around 150,000 clones, more than 75% of them seen just once. The V gene's germline CDR1 is MNHEY and CDR2 SVGAGI. V lost 0 bases, J lost 2 bases, and 4 bases stayed unmatched. This CDR3 comprises 15 residues. V is TRBV6-5 and J is TRBJ2-7, with TRBD2 identical over 7 bases. Sequencing used PBMCs. This receptor was identified in a man aged 30 to 45 in good health and CMV-seronegative. CDR3 sequence: CASSYSGGFAYEQYF. The DNA for the CDR3 is TGTGCCAGCAGTTACTCCGGGGGGTTCGCCTACGAGCAGTACTTC.